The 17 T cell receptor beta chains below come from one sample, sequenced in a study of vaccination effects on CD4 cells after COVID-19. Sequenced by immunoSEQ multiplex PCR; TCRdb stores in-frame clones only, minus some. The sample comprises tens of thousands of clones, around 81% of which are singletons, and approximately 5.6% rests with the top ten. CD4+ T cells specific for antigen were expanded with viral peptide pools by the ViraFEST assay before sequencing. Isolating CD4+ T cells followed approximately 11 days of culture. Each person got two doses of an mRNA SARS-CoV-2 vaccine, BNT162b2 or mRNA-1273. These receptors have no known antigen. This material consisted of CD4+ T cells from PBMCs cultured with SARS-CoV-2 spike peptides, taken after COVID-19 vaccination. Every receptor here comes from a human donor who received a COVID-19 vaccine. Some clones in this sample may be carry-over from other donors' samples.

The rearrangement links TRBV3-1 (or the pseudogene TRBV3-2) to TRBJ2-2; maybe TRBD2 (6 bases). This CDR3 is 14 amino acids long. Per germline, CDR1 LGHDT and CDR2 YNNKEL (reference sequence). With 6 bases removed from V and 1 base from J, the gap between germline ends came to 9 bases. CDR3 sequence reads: CASRPSENTGELFF. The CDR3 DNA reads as TGTGCCAGCAGACCTAGCGAGAACACCGGGGAGCTGTTTTTT.

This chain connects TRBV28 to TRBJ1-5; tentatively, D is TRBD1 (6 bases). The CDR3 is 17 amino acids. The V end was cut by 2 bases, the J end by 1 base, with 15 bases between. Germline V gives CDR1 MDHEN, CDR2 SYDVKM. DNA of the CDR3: TGTGCCAGCAGTTTACCCCAGGACAGTTTAAGCAATCAGCCCCAGCATTTT. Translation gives CASSLPQDSLSNQPQHF.

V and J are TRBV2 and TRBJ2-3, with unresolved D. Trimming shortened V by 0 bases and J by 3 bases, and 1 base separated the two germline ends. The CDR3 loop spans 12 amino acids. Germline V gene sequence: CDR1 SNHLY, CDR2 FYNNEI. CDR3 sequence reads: CASSEATDTQYF. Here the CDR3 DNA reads TGTGCCAGCAGTGAAGCAACAGATACGCAGTATTTT.

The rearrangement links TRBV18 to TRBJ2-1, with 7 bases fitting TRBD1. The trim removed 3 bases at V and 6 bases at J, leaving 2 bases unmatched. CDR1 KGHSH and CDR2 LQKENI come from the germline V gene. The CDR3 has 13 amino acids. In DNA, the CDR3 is TGTGCCAGCTCACCGGACAGGTTCAATGAGCAGTTCTTC. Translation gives CASSPDRFNEQFF. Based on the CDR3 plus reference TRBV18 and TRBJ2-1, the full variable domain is NAGVMQNPRHLVRRRGQEARLRCSPMKGHSHVYWYRQLPEEGLKFMVYLQKENIIDESGMPKERFSAEFPKEGPSILRIQQVVRGDSAAYFCASSPDRFNEQFFGPGTRLTVL.

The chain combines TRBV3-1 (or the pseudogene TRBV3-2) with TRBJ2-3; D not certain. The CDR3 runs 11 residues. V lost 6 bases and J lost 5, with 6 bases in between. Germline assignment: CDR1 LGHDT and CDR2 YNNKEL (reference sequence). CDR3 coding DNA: TGTGCCAGCAGGGGTGAAGATACGCAGTATTTT. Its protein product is CASRGEDTQYF.

This CDR3 is CASGLGGTNTEAFF. CDR3 coding DNA: TGTGCTAGTGGTTTGGGAGGGACCAACACTGAAGCTTTCTTT. The V call is TRBV12-5, the J call TRBJ1-1, with a weak D call TRBD1 (5 bases). CDR1 and CDR2 from the germline V gene are LGHNT and FRNRAP. Between the trimmed V and J ends, which lost 1 base and 2 bases, there was a span of 8 bases. This CDR3 is 14 amino acids long.

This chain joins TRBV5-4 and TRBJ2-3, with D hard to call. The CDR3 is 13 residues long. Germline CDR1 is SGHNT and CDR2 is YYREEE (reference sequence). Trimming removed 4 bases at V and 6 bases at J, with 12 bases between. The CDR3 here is CASSARNRDTQYF. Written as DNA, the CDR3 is TGTGCCAGCAGCGCCAGAAATAGGGATACGCAGTATTTT.

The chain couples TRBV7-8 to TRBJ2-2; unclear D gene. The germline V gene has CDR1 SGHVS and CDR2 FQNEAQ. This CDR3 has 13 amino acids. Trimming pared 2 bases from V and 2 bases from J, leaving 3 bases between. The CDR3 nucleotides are TGTGCCAGCAGCTTAAAAAACACCGGGGAGCTGTTTTTT. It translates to CASSLKNTGELFF.

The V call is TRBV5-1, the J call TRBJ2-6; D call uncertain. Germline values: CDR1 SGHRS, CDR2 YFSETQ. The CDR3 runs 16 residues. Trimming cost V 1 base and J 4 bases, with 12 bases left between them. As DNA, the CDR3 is TGCGCCAGCAGCTTGTCTCCCGGGTACGGGGCCAACGTCCTGACTTTC. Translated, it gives CASSLSPGYGANVLTF.

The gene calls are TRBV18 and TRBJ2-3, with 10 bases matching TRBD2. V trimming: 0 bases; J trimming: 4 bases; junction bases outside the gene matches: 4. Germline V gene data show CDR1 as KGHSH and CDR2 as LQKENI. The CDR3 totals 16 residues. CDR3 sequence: CASSPPAGGRADTQYF. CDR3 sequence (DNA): TGTGCCAGCTCACCACCAGCGGGGGGGCGAGCAGATACGCAGTATTTT.

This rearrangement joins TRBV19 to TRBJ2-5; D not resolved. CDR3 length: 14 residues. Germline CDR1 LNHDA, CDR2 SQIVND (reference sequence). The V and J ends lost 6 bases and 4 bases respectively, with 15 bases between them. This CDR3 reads CASRVDKFPETQYF. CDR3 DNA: TGTGCCAGTAGGGTAGATAAGTTTCCAGAGACCCAGTACTTC.

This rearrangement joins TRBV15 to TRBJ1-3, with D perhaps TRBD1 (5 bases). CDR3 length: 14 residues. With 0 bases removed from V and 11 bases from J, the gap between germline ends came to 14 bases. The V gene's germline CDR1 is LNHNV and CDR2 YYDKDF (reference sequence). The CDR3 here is CATSREGLSGAIYF. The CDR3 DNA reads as TGTGCCACCAGCAGAGAGGGGCTCTCTGGAGCCATATATTTT.

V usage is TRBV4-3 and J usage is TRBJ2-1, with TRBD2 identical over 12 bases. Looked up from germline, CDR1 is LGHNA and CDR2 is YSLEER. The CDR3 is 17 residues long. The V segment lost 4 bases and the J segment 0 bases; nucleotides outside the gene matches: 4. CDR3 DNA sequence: TGCGCCAGCAGCCCTCGGACTAGCGGGGCCTCCTACAATGAGCAGTTCTTC. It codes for CASSPRTSGASYNEQFF.

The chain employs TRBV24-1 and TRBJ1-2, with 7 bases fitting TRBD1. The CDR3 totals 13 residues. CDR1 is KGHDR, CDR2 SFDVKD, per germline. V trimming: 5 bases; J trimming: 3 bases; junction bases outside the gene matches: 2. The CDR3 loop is CATSVGTDYGYTF. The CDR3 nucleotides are TGTGCCACCAGTGTCGGGACAGACTATGGCTACACCTTC.

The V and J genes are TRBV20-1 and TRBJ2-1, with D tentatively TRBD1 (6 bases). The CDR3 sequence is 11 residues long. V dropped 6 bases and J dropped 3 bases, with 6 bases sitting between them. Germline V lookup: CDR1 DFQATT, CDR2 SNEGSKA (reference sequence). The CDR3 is CSARGYNEQFF. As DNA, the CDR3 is TGCAGTGCCAGGGGCTACAATGAGCAGTTCTTC.

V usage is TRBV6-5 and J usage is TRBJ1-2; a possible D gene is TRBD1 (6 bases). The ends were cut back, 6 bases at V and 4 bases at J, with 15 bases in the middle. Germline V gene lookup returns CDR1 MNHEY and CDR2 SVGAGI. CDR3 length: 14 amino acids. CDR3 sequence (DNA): TGTGCCAGCAGAGAGTCGGGGGCCCTCTATGGCTACACCTTC. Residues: CASRESGALYGYTF.

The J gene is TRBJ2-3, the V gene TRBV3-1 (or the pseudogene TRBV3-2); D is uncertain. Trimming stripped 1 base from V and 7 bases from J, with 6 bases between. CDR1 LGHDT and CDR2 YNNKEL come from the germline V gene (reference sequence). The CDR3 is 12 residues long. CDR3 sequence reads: CASSQGGHTQYF. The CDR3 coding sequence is TGTGCCAGCAGCCAAGGCGGCCATACGCAGTATTTT.